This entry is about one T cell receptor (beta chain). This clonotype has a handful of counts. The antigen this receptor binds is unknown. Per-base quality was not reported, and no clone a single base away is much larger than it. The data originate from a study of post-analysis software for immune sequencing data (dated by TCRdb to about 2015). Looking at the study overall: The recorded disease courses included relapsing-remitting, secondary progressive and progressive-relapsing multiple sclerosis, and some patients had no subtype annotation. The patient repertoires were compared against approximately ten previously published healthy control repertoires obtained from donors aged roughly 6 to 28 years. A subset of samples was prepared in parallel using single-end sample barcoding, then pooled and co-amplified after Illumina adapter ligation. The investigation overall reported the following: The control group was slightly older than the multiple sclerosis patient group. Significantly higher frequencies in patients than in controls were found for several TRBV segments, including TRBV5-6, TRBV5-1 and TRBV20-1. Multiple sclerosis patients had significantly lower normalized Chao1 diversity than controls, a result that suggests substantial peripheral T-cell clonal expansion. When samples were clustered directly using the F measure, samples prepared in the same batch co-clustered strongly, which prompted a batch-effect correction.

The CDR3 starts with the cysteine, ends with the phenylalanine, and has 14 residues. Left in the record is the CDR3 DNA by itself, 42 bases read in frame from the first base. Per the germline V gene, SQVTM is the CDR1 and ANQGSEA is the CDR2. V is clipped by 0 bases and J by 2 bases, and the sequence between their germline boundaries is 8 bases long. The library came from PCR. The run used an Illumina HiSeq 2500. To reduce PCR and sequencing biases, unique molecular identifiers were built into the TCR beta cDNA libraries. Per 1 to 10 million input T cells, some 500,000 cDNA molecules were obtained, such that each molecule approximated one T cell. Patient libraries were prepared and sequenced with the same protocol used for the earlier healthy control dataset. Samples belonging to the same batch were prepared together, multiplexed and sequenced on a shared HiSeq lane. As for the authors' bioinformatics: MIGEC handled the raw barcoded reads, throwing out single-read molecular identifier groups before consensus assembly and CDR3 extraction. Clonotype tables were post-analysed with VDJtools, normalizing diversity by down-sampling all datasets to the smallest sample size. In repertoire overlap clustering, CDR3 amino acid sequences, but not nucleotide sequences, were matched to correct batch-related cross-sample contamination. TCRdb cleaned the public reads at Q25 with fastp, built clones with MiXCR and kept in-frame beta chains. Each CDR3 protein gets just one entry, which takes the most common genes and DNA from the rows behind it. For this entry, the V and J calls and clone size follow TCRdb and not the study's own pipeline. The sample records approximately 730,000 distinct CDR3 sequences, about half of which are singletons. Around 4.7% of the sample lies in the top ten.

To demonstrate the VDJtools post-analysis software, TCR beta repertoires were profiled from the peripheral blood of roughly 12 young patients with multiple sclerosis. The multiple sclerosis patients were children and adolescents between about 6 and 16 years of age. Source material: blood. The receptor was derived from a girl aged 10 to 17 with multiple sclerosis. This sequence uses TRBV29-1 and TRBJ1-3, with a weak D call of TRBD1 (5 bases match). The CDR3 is CSVEDGTAGNTIYF. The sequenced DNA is TGCAGCGTTGAAGACGGGACCGCTGGAAACACCATATATTTT.